This T cell receptor (beta chain) was profiled in a study of cytomegalovirus exposure and HLA in healthy donors (dated by TCRdb to about 2017). Study-level background: An earlier analysis of approximately 640 of the donors reported roughly 300 Gb of sequence data and about 100 million unique TCR beta sequences from 150 million to 200 million T cells. Among roughly 400 genotyped donors of the cohort, an average of approximately 240,000 unique TCR beta nucleotide sequences was sequenced per donor, of which about 20% were non-productive. The T cell repertoires of about 700 subjects were profiled by immunosequencing and related to cytomegalovirus serostatus. In a later analysis, previously published TCR beta repertoires from 670 or so donors were re-analyzed and high-resolution HLA genotyping was added so that TCR occurrence patterns could be studied. Donor age, sex, ethnicity and CMV serostatus were collected together with the repertoire data. HLA typing covered class I and class II loci at four-digit resolution. The later analysis used no new phenotypic data to find candidate immune exposures, relying instead on TCR beta sequences and their occurrence across donors. Along with the roughly 610-subject first cohort, a separate validation cohort of around 110 different subjects was used. Of the roughly 400 genotyped donors, 81% were placed in the genetic ancestry cluster associated with self-reported Caucasian donors. Several DR-DQ haplotypes were handled as single units for association and clustering because linkage in the cohort was strong. To decide whether each TCR beta V gene segment behaved as functional or pseudogenic, an earlier analysis of 587 of the donors relied on high-throughput TCR beta sequencing. About 300 gigabases of sequencing data and approximately 91 million unique TCR sequences made up an early release that covered some 640 HLA-typed donors. Typing coverage varied by locus: roughly 629-640 donors for A, B, C, DRB1 and DQB1; 522 for DQA1; over 600 for DPA1; around 490 for DPB1. Genome-wide SNP genotypes for about 65% of the roughly 700 donors were used in a later genetic analysis, which treated that subset as a discovery cohort. To predict cytomegalovirus infection status, the study combined high-throughput TCR immunosequencing, statistical association of individual TCRs with disease status, and machine learning. Every repertoire in the discovery cohort had been generated on one and the same sequencing platform. The study aimed to test whether signatures of past pathogen exposure could be identified by cataloging public T cell receptors. Study-wide conclusions, independent of this receptor: In vitro tests confirmed that a few of the cytomegalovirus-associated TCR beta chains recognize cytomegalovirus antigens. Compared with the roughly 720-donor mean, donors in an Asian-associated ancestry cluster had fewer N-insertions in productive TCRs, according to a later genetic analysis. Linkage disequilibrium might explain the correlated functional status among segregating V segments, but an unknown experimental factor could not be excluded. The classifier was reported to diagnose cytomegalovirus status with high specificity and sensitivity in both the original cohort and the validation cohort. Specific HLA alleles were associated with 15,000 to 20,000 TCR beta sequences at a false discovery rate of 0.05 in a later analysis. In this cohort, only TCR beta chains were sequenced, and detectable features were limited by the absence of alpha or paired-chain data. Broadly in line with IMGT annotations, most TCR beta V segments showed up in productive rearrangements about 90% or about 30% of the time in an earlier analysis of 450 to 750 of the donors. Across donors, most TCR sequences were observed very rarely, whereas some public TCRs were present in many individuals. Because counts were too low, about 18 rarely observed V segments, including chromosome 9 orphons, were excluded from the earlier analysis of under 650 of the donors. The study gave a list of more than 150 TCR beta chains associated with cytomegalovirus. In a later analysis, most CMV-associated TCR beta chains were found to appear HLA-restricted, with HLA associations seemingly driven largely by CMV exposure. According to a later analysis, parvovirus B19, influenza, CMV and Epstein-Barr virus appeared linked to several top co-occurrence clusters. Some IMGT-functional V segments, including TRBV6-2 and TRBV6-3, could not be told apart with the 87-base-pair reads, so those segments were excluded. V-gene and J-gene trimming of TCR beta chains was associated with a missense DCLRE1C variant in a later genetic analysis, and the association was replicated in an independent cohort. CMV serostatus was the only immune exposure information available for the cohort. It was suggested by the authors that the approach could potentially be generalized to other disease states and immunological phenotypes. Because some donors lacked HLA typing at each locus, the association tests relied only on the typed subset. A further reported finding was that TCR beta sequences accurately predicted the HLA-A and HLA-B alleles for most subjects in the first cohort. In a later analysis, TCR association rates were found to vary across HLA loci, with the most associated TCRs seen for DRB1 alleles and the fewest for HLA-C alleles. A later analysis found that HLA-associated TCR beta chains were more clonally expanded and had lower generation probabilities than equally common non-associated chains. When HLA alleles, especially DR and DQ, strongly co-occurred, attributing TCR associations to individual alleles was difficult. Roughly uniform sequencing depth across donors was assumed in presence/absence analyses, although this assumption may not hold. The sequencing pipeline was judged likely to have produced a cluster of highly shared sequence variants as a technical artifact.

The cohort was made up of roughly 670 healthy bone marrow donors. All cohort members were sampled while nominally healthy, although unrecorded immune exposures were likely present. The donor tested CMV seronegative and was one of the 352 seronegative cohort members. A peripheral blood sample was provided by each donor, and peripheral blood mononuclear cells were used for TCR beta sequencing. Genomic DNA was extracted from the blood cell samples with the Qiagen DNeasy Blood Extraction Kit. Libraries were prepared through the immunoSEQ multiplex PCR assay. For the multiplex PCR, a mixture combining 60 forward primers for TCR Vbeta segments and 13 reverse primers for TCR Jbeta segments was used. The CDR3 region of rearranged TCR beta genes was amplified from genomic DNA with a multiplex PCR assay. On the Illumina HiSeq System, the amplified TCR beta libraries were sequenced as 87-base-pair reads. As for how the authors treated the data: In a later analysis, 80 million or so unique TCR beta chains were counted across the 650 to 700 repertoires, and approximately 11 million of these chains were shared by at least two donors. A nearest-neighbor algorithm error-corrected the raw reads and collapsed the reads into unique sequences, merging closely related sequences to remove PCR and sequencing errors. CDR3 sequences were aligned to IMGT reference sequences to assign V, D and J gene segments. For a sequence to be retained, a match of at least six nucleotides was required to both a V gene segment and a J gene segment. Rearrangements were called productive when the CDR3 lacked stop codons and stayed in frame with V and J; all others were non-productive. Following IMGT convention, CDR3 was defined as the stretch from the second conserved V-encoded cysteine up to the conserved J-encoded phenylalanine. Sequences without an unambiguous match to a single V gene segment were excluded from the earlier analysis of about 640 of the donors. An earlier analysis of a few hundred of the donors called V segments functional above 56.7% productive rearrangements and segregating when the between-donor standard deviation exceeded 5%. A statistical classification framework was built for diagnosing cytomegalovirus status from the catalog of TCR beta chain sequences. In a later analysis, TCR nucleotide sequences were compared against IMGT/GENE-DB human TR gene sequences so that V and J genes could be assigned. Using the TCRdist pipeline, a later analysis assigned CDR3 sequences along with most-parsimonious VDJ recombination scenarios. In a later analysis, every TCR beta chain was defined by the combination of its CDR3 amino acid sequence and its V-gene family, and reads without a unique V-gene family were dropped. To address suspected cross-contamination and a sequencing artifact, a later analysis removed 450 to 700 highly shared, low-generation-probability nucleotide sequences. For each public chain, a later analysis derived a clonal expansion index from normalized ranks of inferred template counts within each repertoire. In a later analysis, generation probabilities were computed using a VDJ recombination model fitted to out-of-frame rearrangements, and the results were checked against IGoR. Hypergeometric tests were used in a later analysis to score TCR-TCR, TCR-HLA and TCR-CMV co-occurrence, with a repertoire-size bias correction applied to the TCR pairs. To estimate false discovery rates, a later analysis permuted the HLA or CMV assignments 20 times. A later analysis grouped co-occurring TCRs with DBSCAN, adding TCRdist sequence similarity when clustering within HLA-allele-positive subsets. Repertoires with fewer than 30,000 or more than 120,000 public chains, plus five repertoires with anomalous nucleotide sharing, were excluded from co-occurrence clustering. Not all clones reach the TCRdb copy of this immuneACCESS table, which keeps in-frame sequences only. Checked studies attribute under half of the gap to unresolved V genes and leave the rest unexplained. D and trimming come from the DNA, and the V and J calls and clone size come from that table. This sample is represented by about 140,000 clones; about 85% of them were singletons. Less than 2.5% of the sample comes from the top ten.

The trim is 4 bases for V and 0 bases for J, with a gap of 8 bases between the germline ends. According to the germline V gene (reference sequence), CDR1 reads SGHKS and CDR2 reads YYEKEE. The CDR3 holds 14 amino acids from the cysteine to the phenylalanine. The retained sequence is limited to the CDR3, 42 bases, with the frame set at the first base. About this clone: Its antigen target is currently unknown. There are no base qualities to consult, and no much larger clone falls within one base.

The receptor's source is a boy between 2 and 10 years old in good health and CMV-seronegative. Material: PBMCs. The sequence links TRBV5-5 to TRBJ2-4, with a weak D call of TRBD2 (5 bases match). CDR3 sequence: CASSPGVAKNIQYF. The base sequence is TGTGCCAGCAGCCCCGGGGTAGCCAAAAACATTCAGTACTTC.